The rows below give T cell receptor beta chains drawn from one sample of a study of regulatory T cells in long-lasting Graves disease. TCRdb analysed the multiplex PCR reads with MiXCR anew, one entry per CDR3 protein. The sample has more than 300,000 distinct CDR3 sequences, 20% to 25% seen once. The specimen was peripheral blood mononuclear cells (PBMCs), collected when the disease was refractory, from a patient treated with antithyroid drugs. The source is a woman in her thirties or forties with Graves disease. CDR3s include the opening cysteine and the closing phenylalanine or tryptophan. D genes are given only for firm matches. Not all rows give a size; the values are once, few, many and, for expanded clones, a class.

size: many
D: TRBD1
length: 15
J: TRBJ2-2
V: TRBV28
CDR3: CASSAGTGNTGELFF
DNA: TGTGCCAGCAGTGCCGGGACAGGGAACACCGGGGAGCTGTTTTTT

size: -
D: -
length: 15
J: TRBJ2-2
V: TRBV11-3
CDR3: CASSSDRRGTGELFF
DNA: TGTGCCAGCAGCTCGGACAGGAGGGGCACCGGGGAGCTGTTTTTT

size: few
D: TRBD1
length: 12
J: TRBJ1-2
V: TRBV6-2/TRBV6-3
CDR3: CASTPGGGGYTF
DNA: TGTGCCAGCACCCCAGGGGGCGGGGGCTACACCTTC

size: -
D: -
length: 14
J: TRBJ2-3
V: TRBV20-1
CDR3: CSARDLGGTDTQYF
DNA: TGCAGTGCTAGAGATCTGGGAGGCACAGATACGCAGTATTTT

size: -
D: TRBD2
length: 14
J: TRBJ2-1
V: TRBV28
CDR3: CAGRTSGSINEQFF
DNA: TGTGCCGGTCGGACTAGCGGGAGTATTAATGAGCAGTTCTTC

size: -
D: TRBD2
length: 16
J: TRBJ2-3
V: TRBV12-3/TRBV12-4
CDR3: CASSLSGRAIADTQYF
DNA: TGTGCCAGCAGTCTTAGCGGGAGGGCTATAGCAGATACGCAGTATTTT

size: -
D: TRBD1
length: 12
J: TRBJ1-2
V: TRBV29-1
CDR3: CSVETGNYGYTF
DNA: TGCAGCGTAGAGACAGGGAACTATGGCTACACCTTC

size: -
D: -
length: 15
J: TRBJ1-5
V: TRBV20-1
CDR3: CSARGGTSEDQPQHF
DNA: TGCAGTGCTAGAGGCGGGACCTCTGAGGATCAGCCCCAGCATTTT

size: few
D: -
length: 13
J: TRBJ2-2
V: TRBV7-9
CDR3: CASSQQGTGELFF
DNA: TGTGCCAGCAGCCAGCAGGGGACCGGGGAGCTGTTTTTT

size: many
D: -
length: 12
J: TRBJ2-7
V: TRBV11-1
CDR3: CASSRNPYEQYF
DNA: TGTGCCAGCAGCCGAAACCCCTACGAGCAGTACTTC

size: few
D: -
length: 15
J: TRBJ2-7
V: TRBV20-1
CDR3: CSARVSRGGSYEQYF
DNA: TGCAGTGCTAGAGTTTCTAGAGGGGGCTCCTACGAGCAGTACTTC

size: -
D: TRBD2
length: 15
J: TRBJ2-7
V: TRBV6-5
CDR3: CASSYLAGGGYEQYF
DNA: TGTGCCAGCAGCTACCTAGCGGGAGGAGGGTACGAGCAGTACTTC

size: -
D: -
length: 12
J: TRBJ1-1
V: TRBV6-1
CDR3: CASTRANTEAFF
DNA: TGTGCCAGCACGCGGGCGAACACTGAAGCTTTCTTT

size: -
D: -
length: 12
J: TRBJ2-2
V: TRBV7-9
CDR3: CASTRAGGELFF
DNA: TGTGCCAGCACCCGTGCCGGCGGGGAGCTGTTTTTT

size: many
D: TRBD1
length: 15
J: TRBJ2-7
V: TRBV28
CDR3: CASSFWDRVAFEQYF
DNA: TGTGCCAGCAGTTTTTGGGACAGGGTGGCGTTCGAGCAGTACTTC

size: few
D: -
length: 13
J: TRBJ2-2
V: TRBV2
CDR3: CASTHLETGELFF
DNA: TGTGCCAGCACCCATCTAGAAACCGGGGAGCTGTTTTTT

size: -
D: -
length: 14
J: TRBJ1-1
V: TRBV7-6
CDR3: CASSFSIGSAEAFF
DNA: TGTGCCAGCAGCTTCTCCATAGGGAGCGCTGAAGCTTTCTTT

size: many
D: -
length: 14
J: TRBJ2-5
V: TRBV2
CDR3: CASSEQGGLETQYF
DNA: TGTGCCAGCAGTGAACAGGGGGGCCTGGAGACCCAGTACTTC

size: -
D: -
length: 14
J: TRBJ1-2
V: TRBV28
CDR3: CASNMDGVSYGYTF
DNA: TGTGCCAGCAACATGGACGGCGTGTCCTATGGCTACACCTTC

size: many
D: TRBD1
length: 15
J: TRBJ1-1
V: TRBV28
CDR3: CASTTGGQGNTEAFF
DNA: TGTGCCAGCACCACGGGTGGACAGGGGAACACTGAAGCTTTCTTT

size: many
D: -
length: 17
J: TRBJ1-6
V: TRBV28
CDR3: CASSFWEGSSYNSPLHF
DNA: TGTGCCAGCAGTTTTTGGGAGGGGAGCTCCTATAATTCACCCCTCCACTTT

size: few
D: -
length: 18
J: TRBJ1-3
V: TRBV9
CDR3: CASSETWADPFSGNTIYF
DNA: TGTGCCAGCAGCGAAACCTGGGCCGACCCTTTCTCTGGAAACACCATATATTTT

size: many
D: -
length: 12
J: TRBJ1-1
V: TRBV6-1
CDR3: CASSAVVGEAFF
DNA: TGTGCCAGCAGTGCAGTCGTCGGTGAAGCTTTCTTT

size: many
D: -
length: 13
J: TRBJ1-4
V: TRBV20-1
CDR3: CSAAPGGDEKLFF
DNA: TGCAGTGCTGCCCCCGGGGGCGATGAAAAACTGTTTTTT

size: many
D: -
length: 14
J: TRBJ2-2
V: TRBV2
CDR3: CASRPGPWTGELFF
DNA: TGTGCCAGCAGGCCGGGACCATGGACCGGGGAGCTGTTTTTT

size: many
D: -
length: 13
J: TRBJ2-4
V: TRBV28
CDR3: CASRSPGAGIQYF
DNA: TGTGCCAGCAGGTCCCCTGGGGCGGGCATTCAGTACTTC

size: many
D: -
length: 12
J: TRBJ2-7
V: TRBV28
CDR3: CASSHHPFGQYF
DNA: TGTGCCAGCAGTCATCATCCCTTCGGGCAGTACTTC

size: many
D: -
length: 15
J: TRBJ2-7
V: TRBV7-6
CDR3: CASSLAPIGMYEQYF
DNA: TGTGCCAGCAGCTTAGCGCCGATAGGGATGTACGAGCAGTACTTC

size: many
D: -
length: 15
J: TRBJ1-4
V: TRBV2
CDR3: CASRNYRSTNEKLFF
DNA: TGTGCCAGCAGAAACTACAGGTCAACTAATGAAAAACTGTTTTTT

size: few
D: -
length: 16
J: TRBJ2-5
V: TRBV5-5
CDR3: CASLYGAGTLQETQYF
DNA: TGTGCCAGCCTCTACGGGGCAGGGACGCTACAAGAGACCCAGTACTTC

size: -
D: TRBD1
length: 16
J: TRBJ2-7
V: TRBV27
CDR3: CASSNLGTGSGYEQYF
DNA: TGTGCCAGCAGTAACCTCGGGACAGGGTCTGGGTACGAGCAGTACTTC

size: many
D: -
length: 14
J: TRBJ1-2
V: TRBV28
CDR3: CASSLSLQDYGYTF
DNA: TGTGCCAGCAGTTTGTCGTTACAGGACTATGGCTACACCTTC

size: few
D: -
length: 14
J: TRBJ1-1
V: TRBV30
CDR3: CAWTSWGFDTEAFF
DNA: TGTGCCTGGACGTCTTGGGGGTTTGACACTGAAGCTTTCTTT

size: many
D: -
length: 13
J: TRBJ2-4
V: TRBV5-1
CDR3: CASSLGRQNIQYF
DNA: TGCGCCAGCAGCTTGGGTCGACAAAACATTCAGTACTTC

size: many
D: -
length: 14
J: TRBJ1-6
V: TRBV6-1
CDR3: CASSTWTEASPLHF
DNA: TGTGCCAGCAGTACATGGACAGAAGCTTCACCCCTCCACTTT